The text below deals with one T cell receptor beta chain. The CDR3 sequence is 17 residues long. Per the germline V gene, CDR1 is KGHDR and CDR2 is SFDVKD. V was trimmed by 0 bases and J by 3 bases, leaving 16 bases between them. The entry originates in a study of blood T cells in healthy people across ages. Sample-barcoded 5' priming and a J-beta primer mix drove a second PCR of about 6 to 11 cycles. Each CDR3 protein gets one entry after TCRdb re-called the 5' RACE reads with MiXCR. This table has more than 650,000 distinct CDR3 sequences, about 53% appearing once. The receptor was derived from an elderly man in good health. The sample taken for sequencing was blood. The rearrangement links TRBV24-1 to TRBJ1-1; D is unclear. The CDR3 coding sequence is TGTGCCACCAGTGATTTGCCTAGGCCCGGAAAGGACACTGAAGCTTTCTTT. Amino acids: CATSDLPRPGKDTEAFF.